This TCR beta chain was obtained from a study of cytomegalovirus exposure and HLA in healthy donors. Points from the study as a whole: Later work showed greater clonal expansion in HLA-associated TCR beta chains than in equally common others.

The study ran its PCR with 60 Vbeta and 13 Jbeta primers. Method: immunoSEQ multiplex PCR; TCRdb's copy keeps in-frame clones and lacks some. The sample gives some 200,000 clones, around four fifths of which show up once; around 3% is in the top ten. The table lists this clone with a count of one. Its specificity is not known. Germline-derived CDR1 and CDR2 are WNHNN and SYGVQD (reference sequence). The CDR3 extends over 14 amino acids. V gave up 8 bases and J gave up 8 bases; unmatched junction bases: 12. Input material: PBMCs. The chain combines TRBV10-1 with TRBJ2-4, with 7 bases lining up with TRBD1. This TCR was sampled from a female donor in good health and CMV-seronegative. CDR3 DNA: TGCGCCAGCTCAACCAGGGGTCAGGGGGACATTCAGTACTTC. This translates into CASSTRGQGDIQYF.